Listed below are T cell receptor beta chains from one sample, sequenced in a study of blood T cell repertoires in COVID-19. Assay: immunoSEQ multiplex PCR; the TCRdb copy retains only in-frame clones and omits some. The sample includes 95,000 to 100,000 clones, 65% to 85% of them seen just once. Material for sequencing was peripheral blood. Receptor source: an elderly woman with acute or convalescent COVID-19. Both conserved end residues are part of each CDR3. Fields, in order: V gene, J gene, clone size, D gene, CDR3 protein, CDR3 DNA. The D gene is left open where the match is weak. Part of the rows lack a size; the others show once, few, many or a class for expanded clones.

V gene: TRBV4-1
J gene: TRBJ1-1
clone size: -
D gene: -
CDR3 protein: CASSQTVRRSEAFF
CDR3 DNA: TGCGCCAGCAGCCAAACGGTACGGAGGTCTGAAGCTTTCTTT

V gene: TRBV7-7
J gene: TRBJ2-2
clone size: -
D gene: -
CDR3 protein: CASSPGSGNTGELFF
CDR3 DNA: TGTGCCAGCAGCCCCGGGTCTGGTAACACCGGGGAGCTGTTTTTT

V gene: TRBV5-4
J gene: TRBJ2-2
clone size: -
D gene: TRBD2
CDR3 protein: CASSPLAGGNTGELFF
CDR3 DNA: TGTGCCAGCAGCCCACTAGCGGGGGGAAACACCGGGGAGCTGTTTTTT

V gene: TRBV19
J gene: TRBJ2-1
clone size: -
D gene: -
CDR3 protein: CASSQTGSNEQFF
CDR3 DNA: TGTGCCAGTAGTCAAACAGGGTCCAATGAGCAGTTCTTC

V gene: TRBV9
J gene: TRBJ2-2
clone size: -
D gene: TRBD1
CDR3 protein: CASSARQGWDTGELFF
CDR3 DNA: TGTGCCAGCAGCGCCCGACAGGGTTGGGACACCGGGGAGCTGTTTTTT

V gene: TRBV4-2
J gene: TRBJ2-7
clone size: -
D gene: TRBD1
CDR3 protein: CASSQVGQGYEQYF
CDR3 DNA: TGTGCCAGCAGCCAGGTCGGACAGGGCTACGAGCAGTACTTC

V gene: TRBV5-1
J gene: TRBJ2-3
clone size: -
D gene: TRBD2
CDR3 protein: CASSWGGENTQYF
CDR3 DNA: TGCGCCAGCAGCTGGGGAGGGGAAAATACGCAGTATTTT

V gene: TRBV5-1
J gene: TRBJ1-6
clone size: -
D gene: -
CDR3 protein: CASSLEGASGSPLHF
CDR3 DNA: TGCGCCAGCAGCTTAGAAGGGGCAAGTGGTTCACCCCTCCACTTT

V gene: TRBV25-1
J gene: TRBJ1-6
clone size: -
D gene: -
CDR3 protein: CASRRGSGNSPLHF
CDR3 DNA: TGTGCCAGCAGGCGCGGATCGGGGAATTCACCCCTCCACTTT

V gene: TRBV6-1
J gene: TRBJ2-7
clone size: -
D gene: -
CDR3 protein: CASSETHRINYEQYF
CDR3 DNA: TGTGCCAGCAGTGAAACCCACAGGATCAACTACGAGCAGTACTTC

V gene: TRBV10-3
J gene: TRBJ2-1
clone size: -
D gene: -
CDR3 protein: CAIRGGNNEQFF
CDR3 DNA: TGTGCCATCAGAGGAGGGAACAATGAGCAGTTCTTC

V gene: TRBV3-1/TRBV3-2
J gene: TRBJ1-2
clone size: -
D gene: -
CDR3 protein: CASSQDRGGRANYGYTF
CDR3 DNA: TGTGCCAGCAGCCAAGATCGTGGGGGCAGAGCTAACTATGGCTACACCTTC

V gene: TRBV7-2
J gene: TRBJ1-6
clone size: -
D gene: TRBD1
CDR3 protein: CASSLAVRGNSPLHF
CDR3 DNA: TGTGCCAGCAGCTTAGCGGTCAGGGGGAATTCACCCCTCCACTTT

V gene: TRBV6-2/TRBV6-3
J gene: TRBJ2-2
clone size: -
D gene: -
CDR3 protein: CASSGQRNTGELFF
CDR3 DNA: TGTGCCAGCAGCGGACAGCGAAACACCGGGGAGCTGTTTTTT

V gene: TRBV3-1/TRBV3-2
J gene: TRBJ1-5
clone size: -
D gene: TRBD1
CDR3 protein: CASSGTGAHQPQHF
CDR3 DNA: TGTGCCAGCAGTGGGACAGGGGCTCATCAGCCCCAGCATTTT

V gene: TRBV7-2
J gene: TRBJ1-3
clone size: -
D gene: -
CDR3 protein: CASSSGVSSGNTIYF
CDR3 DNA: TGTGCCAGCAGCTCAGGCGTAAGCTCTGGAAACACCATATATTTT

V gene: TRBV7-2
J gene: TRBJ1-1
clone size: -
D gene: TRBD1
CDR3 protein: CASSLGRTGGRTEAFF
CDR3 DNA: TGTGCCAGCAGCTTAGGTCGGACAGGGGGCCGCACTGAAGCTTTCTTT

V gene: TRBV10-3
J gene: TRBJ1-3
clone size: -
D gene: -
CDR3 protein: CAIGGSPLGNTIYF
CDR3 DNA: TGTGCCATCGGGGGGAGTCCCCTAGGAAACACCATATATTTT

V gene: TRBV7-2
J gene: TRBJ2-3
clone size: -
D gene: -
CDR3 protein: CASSLWSISTTDTQYF
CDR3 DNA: TGTGCCAGCAGCTTATGGTCCATTTCAACTACAGATACGCAGTATTTT

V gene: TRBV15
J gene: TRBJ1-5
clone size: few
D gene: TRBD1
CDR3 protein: CATSTTGNNQPQHF
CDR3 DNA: TGTGCCACCAGCACGACAGGGAACAATCAGCCCCAGCATTTT

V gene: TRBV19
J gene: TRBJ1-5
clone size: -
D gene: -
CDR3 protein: CASSTPPGTAGNQPQHF
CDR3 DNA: TGTGCCAGTAGTACCCCACCCGGGACTGCGGGCAATCAGCCCCAGCATTTT

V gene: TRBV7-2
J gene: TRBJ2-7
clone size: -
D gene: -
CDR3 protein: CASSLAREYEQYF
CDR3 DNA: TGTGCCAGCAGCTTAGCGCGGGAATACGAGCAGTACTTC

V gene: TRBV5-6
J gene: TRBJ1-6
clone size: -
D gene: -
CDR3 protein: CASSLSQKNSPLHF
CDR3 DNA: TGTGCCAGCAGCTTGTCACAGAAAAATTCACCCCTCCACTTT

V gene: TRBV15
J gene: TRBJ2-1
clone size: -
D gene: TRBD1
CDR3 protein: CATSRVILGGQFF
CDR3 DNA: TGTGCCACCAGCAGAGTTATACTAGGGGGCCAGTTCTTC

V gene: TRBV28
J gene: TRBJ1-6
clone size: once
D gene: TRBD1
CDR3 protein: CASSFFPGQDNSPLHF
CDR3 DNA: TGTGCCAGCAGTTTCTTTCCGGGACAGGATAATTCACCCCTCCACTTT

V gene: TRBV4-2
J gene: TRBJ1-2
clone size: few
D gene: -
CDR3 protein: CASSQEGLGYGYTF
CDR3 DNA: TGTGCCAGCAGCCAAGAGGGACTAGGCTATGGCTACACCTTC

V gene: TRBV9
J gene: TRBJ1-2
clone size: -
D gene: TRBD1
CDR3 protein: CASSVEDRGRYTF
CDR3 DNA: TGTGCCAGCAGCGTAGAGGACAGGGGGCGATACACCTTC